The 21 T cell receptor beta chains below all came from one sample that was sequenced in a study of blood T cell repertoires in COVID-19. The repertoire was sequenced with immunoSEQ multiplex PCR; TCRdb's copy has only in-frame clones and lacks some. Among around 130,000 clones, about 89% were seen once, and the ten largest hold around 19%. Material for sequencing was peripheral blood. All receptors come from a man in his fifties with active or convalescent COVID-19.

CDR3 loop: CASSQPSTVVLTF. The CDR3, as DNA: TGTGCCAGCTCACAGCCCAGTACAGTCGTCCTGACTTTC. The chain employs TRBV18 and TRBJ2-6; D not certain. This CDR3 is 13 amino acids long. The germline V gene encodes CDR1 KGHSH and CDR2 LQKENI. V dropped 4 bases and J dropped 12 bases, with 13 bases sitting between them.

V and J are TRBV28 and TRBJ1-1; TRBD1 matches 7 bases. This CDR3 region has 17 residues. V was pared by 2 bases and J by 3 bases, with 12 bases of the junction left unmatched. Germline lookup yields CDR1 MDHEN and CDR2 SYDVKM. CDR3 sequence reads: CASSLTPHRGWDTEAFF. The CDR3 nucleotides read TGTGCCAGCAGTTTAACCCCGCACAGGGGCTGGGACACTGAAGCTTTCTTT.

V usage is TRBV20-1 and J usage is TRBJ2-3; D remains ambiguous. The CDR3 is made up of 11 amino acids. V was shortened by 6 bases and J by 14 bases, with 18 bases between the two germline ends. Germline V gives CDR1 DFQATT, CDR2 SNEGSKA (reference sequence). This CDR3 reads CSAIHDTNRYF. The CDR3 DNA follows: TGCAGTGCCATTCATGACACCAACCGGTATTTT.

The chain combines TRBV30 with TRBJ1-5; 12 bases are a match to TRBD1. Germline V lookup: CDR1 GTSNPN, CDR2 SVGIG (reference sequence). With 0 bases clipped from V and 6 bases from J, the junction kept 6 bases outside the gene matches. The CDR3 is made up of 16 amino acids. CDR3 loop: CAWSVGTGGVGQPQHF. In DNA form, the CDR3 reads TGTGCCTGGAGTGTAGGGACAGGGGGCGTCGGTCAGCCCCAGCATTTT.

The rearrangement links TRBV7-9 to TRBJ1-4; TRBD1 is a possible D gene (5 bases). The V end lost 5 bases, the J end lost 8 bases, and 21 bases lay between the germline ends. This CDR3 has 16 amino acids. CDR1 is SEHNR, CDR2 FQNEAQ, per germline (reference sequence). In DNA form, the CDR3 reads TGTGCCAGCAGCCCACCGGCCACCCCGCGGGGCGAAAAACTGTTTTTT. Residues: CASSPPATPRGEKLFF.

The chain combines TRBV6-5 with TRBJ1-1, with 9 positions matching TRBD1. V gave up 7 bases and J gave up 0 bases; unmatched junction bases: 3. The CDR3 contains 14 residues. Germline CDR1 and CDR2: MNHEY and SVGAGI. The CDR3 sequence is CASMRTGVNTEAFF. The CDR3 DNA reads TGTGCCAGCATGAGGACAGGGGTGAACACTGAAGCTTTCTTT.

The chain combines TRBV3-1 (or the pseudogene TRBV3-2) with TRBJ1-3; 7 bases agree with TRBD1. V shed 2 bases, J shed 4 bases, and the junction held 8 bases outside the gene matches. CDR3 length: 16 residues. From germline, CDR1 is LGHDT and CDR2 YNNKEL (reference sequence). CDR3 nucleotide sequence: TGTGCCAGCAGCCAACCCGGGACAGCGATCGGAAACACCATATATTTT. Amino acids: CASSQPGTAIGNTIYF.

The J gene is TRBJ1-5, the V gene TRBV2; possibly TRBD1 for D (6 bases). V lost 8 bases, J lost 1 base, and 15 bases lay in between. The CDR3 runs 15 residues. Germline CDR1 is SNHLY and CDR2 is FYNNEI. Here the CDR3 DNA reads TGTGCCAGCGATAAAACACAGGGAAGCAATCAGCCCCAGCATTTT. Amino acid sequence: CASDKTQGSNQPQHF.

The rearrangement links TRBV11-2 to TRBJ2-7; TRBD1 is a possible D gene (6 bases). The germline V gene encodes CDR1 SGHAT and CDR2 FQNNGV. This CDR3 contains 15 residues. V lost 1 base to trimming and J lost 2 bases, with 12 bases between them. The CDR3 loop reads CASSLGHRVAYEQYF. The CDR3, as DNA: TGTGCCAGCAGCTTAGGCCACAGGGTGGCCTACGAGCAGTACTTC. The whole variable domain, filled in from reference TRBV11-2 and TRBJ2-7, reads EAGVAQSPRYKIIEKRQSVAFWCNPISGHATLYWYQQILGQGPKLLIQFQNNGVVDDSQLPKDRFSAERLKGVDSTLKIQPAKLEDSAVYLCASSLGHRVAYEQYFGPGTRLTVT.

The chain has TRBV27 and TRBJ2-3; TRBD2 matches at 15 bases. The CDR3 has 18 amino acids. CDR1 is MNHEY and CDR2 is SMNVEV in the germline V gene (reference sequence). Losses at the gene ends were 2 bases for V and 6 bases for J; bases not matched to a gene: 9. The CDR3 sequence is CASSLQRTSGRVSDTQYF. The CDR3 region has the DNA TGTGCCAGCAGTTTACAACGGACTAGCGGGAGGGTATCGGATACGCAGTATTTT.

CDR3 DNA sequence: TGTGCCAGCAGCGTAGTGGCAGGGGGCTACGAGCAGTACTTC. Translated: CASSVVAGGYEQYF. V usage is TRBV9 and J usage is TRBJ2-7; the match to TRBD1 covers 7 bases. CDR1 SGDLS and CDR2 YYNGEE come from the germline V gene. This CDR3 contains 14 residues. With 0 bases clipped from V and 3 bases from J, the junction kept 3 bases outside the gene matches.

The chain links TRBV14 to TRBJ1-1; a weak D match, TRBD1 (6 bases). CDR3 length equals 14 residues. Germline lookup yields CDR1 SGHDN and CDR2 FVKESK. Trimming stripped 0 bases from V and 5 bases from J, with 10 bases between. The DNA for the CDR3 is TGTGCCAGCAGCCAAGATGTTAGGGGGACTGAAGCTTTCTTT. It encodes CASSQDVRGTEAFF.

This chain joins TRBV5-1 and TRBJ1-2, with D maybe TRBD1 (5 bases). V lost 0 bases, J lost 8 bases, and 11 bases lay in between. CDR1 and CDR2 from the germline V gene are SGHRS and YFSETQ. This CDR3 is 13 amino acids long. The chain's CDR3 is CASSLDGASGYTF. In DNA form, the CDR3 reads TGCGCCAGCAGCTTGGATGGGGCGAGCGGCTACACCTTC.

The V gene is TRBV5-4, the J gene TRBJ2-5; possible D gene TRBD1, 5 bases. The CDR3 length is 16 residues. Trimming took off 4 bases at V and 1 base at J, with 17 bases between the two ends. Per the germline V gene, CDR1 is SGHNT and CDR2 is YYREEE (reference sequence). CDR3 loop: CASSPARARLQETQYF. CDR3 bases: TGTGCCAGCAGCCCGGCCAGGGCCCGCCTCCAAGAGACCCAGTACTTC.

A single count supports this clone. The chain recombines TRBV10-1 with TRBJ2-3; 10 bases are a match to TRBD2. This CDR3 comprises 16 residues. V lost 3 bases to trimming and J lost 0 bases; unmatched junction nucleotides: 3. The germline CDR1 and CDR2 sequences are WNHNN and SYGVQD (reference sequence). The CDR3 nucleotides are TGCGCCAGCAGTGAAGGACTAGCGGCTAGCACAGATACGCAGTATTTT. It specifies CASSEGLAASTDTQYF.

The rearrangement uses TRBV6-6 and TRBJ2-5; TRBD2 is a possible D gene (6 bases). Per germline, CDR1 MNHNY and CDR2 SVGAGI (reference sequence). The CDR3 length is 13 residues. V lost 4 bases to trimming and J lost 5 bases, with 11 bases between them. CDR3 protein: CASSFIAGETQYF. The CDR3 DNA follows: TGTGCCAGCAGTTTCATCGCGGGGGAGACCCAGTACTTC.

This rearrangement joins TRBV7-7 to TRBJ2-2; 9 bases map to TRBD1. The CDR3 covers 16 residues. The germline CDR1 and CDR2 sequences are SSHAT and FNYEAQ (reference sequence). J gave up 1 base and V 1 base, and 1 base lay outside the gene matches. The CDR3 protein is CASSLGQGGNTGELFF. Written as DNA, the CDR3 is TGTGCCAGCAGCTTAGGACAGGGGGGGAACACCGGGGAGCTGTTTTTT.

The rearrangement joins TRBV5-1 to TRBJ1-3, with a tentative D call TRBD1 (6 bases). The CDR3 consists of 15 residues. Germline values: CDR1 SGHRS, CDR2 YFSETQ. V shed 1 base and J shed 0 bases, with 8 bases lying between them. Here the CDR3 DNA reads TGCGCCAGCAGCTTGACAGGGAGCTCTGGAAACACCATATATTTT. This codes for CASSLTGSSGNTIYF.

J is TRBJ1-6 and V is TRBV6-5; TRBD1 agrees at 7 bases. Germline V gene lookup returns CDR1 MNHEY and CDR2 SVGAGI. With V trimmed by 5 bases and J by 9 bases, 10 bases remained unmatched. The CDR3 runs to 15 residues. In nucleotides, the CDR3 is TGTGCCAGCAGTCGACGGGACAGCTTAAGTTCACCCCTCCACTTT. Protein sequence: CASSRRDSLSSPLHF.

The table lists this clone with a count of one. The V and J genes are TRBV20-1 and TRBJ2-7; D may be TRBD2 (5 bases). Trimming removed 6 bases from V and 5 bases from J, with 11 bases in between. CDR3 size: 11 residues. Germline V CDR1 and CDR2: DFQATT, SNEGSKA (reference sequence). CDR3 region: CSAFGGHEQYF. CDR3 in DNA: TGCAGTGCATTCGGCGGGCACGAGCAGTACTTC.

The chain is built from TRBV24-1 and TRBJ2-7, with no clear D. CDR1 KGHDR and CDR2 SFDVKD come from the germline V gene. The CDR3 sequence is 12 residues long. With 1 base removed from V and 3 bases from J, the gap between germline ends came to 3 bases. CDR3 bases: TGTGCCACCAGTGATTTCGGCTACGAGCAGTACTTC. Translating gives CATSDFGYEQYF.